This T cell receptor beta chain was identified in a study of blood T cell repertoires in COVID-19. Study in general: From T cells, B-cell-depleted T cells, or PBMCs came the material, which was cDNA or gDNA.

Per the authors' pipeline: Estimated nucleated cell counts came from reference gene primer amplification. Clones were read by immunoSEQ multiplex PCR, and TCRdb kept only the in-frame ones, dropping some. The V and J calls and clone size are taken from that table; D and trimming were inferred from the DNA. The data show about 100,000 clones, just over 85% seen once. V lost 7 bases, J lost 6 bases, and 25 bases lay in between. The germline V gene encodes CDR1 MRHNA and CDR2 SNTAGT. The CDR3 spans 18 residues. The sequencing sample was made of PBMCs or T cells enriched from blood (not recorded which). This receptor was obtained from a woman aged 45 to 65 who had recovered from COVID-19. The J gene is TRBJ1-6, the V gene TRBV6-4, with unresolved D. The CDR3 sequence is CASTTEGDKGKINSPLHF. Written as DNA, the CDR3 is TGTGCCAGCACCACGGAGGGAGACAAGGGTAAGATTAATTCACCCCTCCACTTT.